Below are 6 T cell receptor beta chains sequenced from a single sample in a study of T-cell reconstitution after alpha-beta-depleted transplantation in children. TCRbeta library preparation incorporated unique molecular identifiers. TCRdb called the PCR reads again in MiXCR, with one record for every CDR3 protein. Of about 250,000 distinct CDR3 sequences listed, more than 20% were seen once; the top ten hold about 4.8%. The sample consisted of PBMCs, mostly from graft donor cells, taken 360 days after TCRalphabeta/CD19-depleted stem cell transplant. The receptors were gathered from a female patient between 2 and 10 years old who had a stem cell transplant for congenital amegakaryocytic thrombocytopenia, so the T cells may come from the graft donor.

V gene TRBV29-1 combines with J gene TRBJ1-2; D uncertain. CDR3 length: 12 residues. The germline V gene has CDR1 SQVTM and CDR2 ANQGSEA. V was clipped by 3 bases and J by 4 bases, with 9 bases between them. The CDR3, as DNA: TGCAGCGTTGACAGGCGGACCTATGGCTACACCTTC. Protein sequence: CSVDRRTYGYTF.

This clonotype was counted a few times. The chain carries TRBV10-3 and TRBJ2-7; 14 bases are a match to TRBD2. Germline V lookup: CDR1 ENHRY, CDR2 SYGVKD. The V segment lost 4 bases and the J segment 0 bases; nucleotides outside the gene matches: 2. This CDR3 region has 16 residues. The CDR3 region has the DNA TGTGCCATCAGTGGGACTAGCGGGAGGAACTCCTACGAGCAGTACTTC. Amino acid sequence: CAISGTSGRNSYEQYF.

J is TRBJ2-5 and V is TRBV30, with 15 bases lining up with TRBD2. This CDR3 comprises 17 residues. Trimming cost V 2 bases and J 10 bases; bases outside gene matches: 14. The germline V gene encodes CDR1 GTSNPN and CDR2 SVGIG (reference sequence). CDR3 DNA: TGTGCCTGGAGTCGAGGACTAGCGGGAGGGCCGATGGAGGACCAGTACTTC. Amino acids: CAWSRGLAGGPMEDQYF.

The CDR3 spells CASRKGAHQETQYF. In DNA, the CDR3 is TGTGCCAGCAGGAAGGGGGCTCACCAAGAGACCCAGTACTTC. The chain joins TRBV12-3 or TRBV12-4 to TRBJ2-5; 7 bases are shared with TRBD1. V shed 6 bases, J shed 0 bases, and the junction held 4 bases outside the gene matches. The CDR3 has 14 residues.

This clonotype was detected only a few times. This chain uses TRBV6-1 with TRBJ2-7, with 10 bases identical to TRBD1. Germline assignment: CDR1 MNHNS and CDR2 SASEGT. Trimming took 6 bases from V and 5 from J; bases not matched to a gene: 10. The CDR3 has 15 amino acids. In nucleotides, the CDR3 is TGTGCCAGCAGCACACCGGGACAGGGGCCGCACGAGCAGTACTTC. It codes for CASSTPGQGPHEQYF.

The V call is TRBV7-2, the J call TRBJ2-2, with 10 bases aligning to TRBD1. This CDR3 has 15 residues. Germline V CDR1 and CDR2: SGHTA, FQGNSA. V dropped 4 bases and J dropped 4; count of bases not matched to a gene: 3. In DNA form, the CDR3 reads TGTGCCAGCAGCTCGGGACAGGGGAGCACCGGGGAGCTGTTTTTT. Translation gives CASSSGQGSTGELFF.